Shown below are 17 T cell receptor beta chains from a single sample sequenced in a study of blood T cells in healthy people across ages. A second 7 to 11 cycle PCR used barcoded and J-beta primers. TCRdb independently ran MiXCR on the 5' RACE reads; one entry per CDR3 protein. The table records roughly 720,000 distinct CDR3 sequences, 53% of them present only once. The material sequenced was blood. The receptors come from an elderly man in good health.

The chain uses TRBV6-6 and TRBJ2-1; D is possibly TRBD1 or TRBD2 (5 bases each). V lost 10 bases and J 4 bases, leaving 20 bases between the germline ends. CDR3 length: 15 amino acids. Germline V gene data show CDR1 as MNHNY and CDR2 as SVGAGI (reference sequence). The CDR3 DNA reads TGTGCCACCAAGAGTGAGGGGTCCGATTACAATGAGCAGTTCTTC. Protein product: CATKSEGSDYNEQFF.

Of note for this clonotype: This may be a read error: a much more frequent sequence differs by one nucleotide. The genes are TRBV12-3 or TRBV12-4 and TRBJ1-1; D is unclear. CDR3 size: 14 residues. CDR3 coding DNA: TGTGCCAGCAGTCCTCAGGCTCCGAACGCTGAAGCTTTCTTT. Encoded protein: CASSPQAPNAEAFF.

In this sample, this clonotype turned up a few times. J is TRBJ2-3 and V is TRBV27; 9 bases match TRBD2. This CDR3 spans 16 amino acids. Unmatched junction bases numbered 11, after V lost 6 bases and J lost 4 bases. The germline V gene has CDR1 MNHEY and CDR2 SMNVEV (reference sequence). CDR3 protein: CASSNIAGVVSDTQYF. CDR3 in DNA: TGTGCCAGCAGCAACATAGCGGGAGTGGTATCAGATACGCAGTATTTT.

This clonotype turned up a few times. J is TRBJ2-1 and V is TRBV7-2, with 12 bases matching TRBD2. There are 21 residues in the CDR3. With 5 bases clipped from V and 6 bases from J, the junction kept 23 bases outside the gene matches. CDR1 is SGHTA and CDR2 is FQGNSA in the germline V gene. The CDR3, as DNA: TGTGCCAGCAGCCTACCGAAGGGAGGACTAGCGGGAAGGGTACGGACCAATGAGCAGTTCTTC. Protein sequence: CASSLPKGGLAGRVRTNEQFF.

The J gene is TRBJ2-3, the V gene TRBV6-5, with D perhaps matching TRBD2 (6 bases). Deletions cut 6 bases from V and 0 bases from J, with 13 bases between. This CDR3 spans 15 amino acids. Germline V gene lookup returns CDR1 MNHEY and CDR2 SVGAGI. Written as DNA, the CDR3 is TGTGCCAGCAGCCGCGGGACGGGAAGCACAGATACGCAGTATTTT. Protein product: CASSRGTGSTDTQYF.

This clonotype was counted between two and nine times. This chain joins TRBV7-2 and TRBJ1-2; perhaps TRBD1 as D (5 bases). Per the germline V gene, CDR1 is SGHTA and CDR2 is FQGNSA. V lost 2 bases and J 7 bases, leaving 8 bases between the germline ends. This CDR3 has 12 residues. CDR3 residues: CASSLLRGGYTF. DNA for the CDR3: TGTGCCAGCAGCTTATTGAGGGGTGGCTACACCTTC.

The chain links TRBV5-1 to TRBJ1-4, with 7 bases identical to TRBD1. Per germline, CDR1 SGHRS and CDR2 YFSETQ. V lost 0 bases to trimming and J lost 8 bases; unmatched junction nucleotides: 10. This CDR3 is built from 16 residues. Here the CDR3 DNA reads TGCGCCAGCAGCTTGGGGTCGACAGGGAAAGAAGAAAAACTGTTTTTT. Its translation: CASSLGSTGKEEKLFF.

The CDR3, as DNA: TGCAGTGCTAACGAACCTAGCGGTGGGAATGAGCAGTTCTTC. Translation gives CSANEPSGGNEQFF. The genes are TRBV20-1 and TRBJ2-1; TRBD2 aligns across 7 bases. The CDR3 sequence is 14 residues long. The J segment lost 7 bases and the V segment lost 4 bases, leaving 10 bases of the junction unmatched. Germline assignment: CDR1 DFQATT and CDR2 SNEGSKA (reference sequence).

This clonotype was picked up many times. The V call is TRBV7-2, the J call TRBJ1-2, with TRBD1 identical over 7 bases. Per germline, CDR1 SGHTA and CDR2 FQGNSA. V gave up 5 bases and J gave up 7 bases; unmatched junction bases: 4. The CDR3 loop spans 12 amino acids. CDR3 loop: CASSADRVGYTF. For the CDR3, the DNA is TGTGCCAGCAGCGCAGACAGGGTTGGCTACACCTTC.

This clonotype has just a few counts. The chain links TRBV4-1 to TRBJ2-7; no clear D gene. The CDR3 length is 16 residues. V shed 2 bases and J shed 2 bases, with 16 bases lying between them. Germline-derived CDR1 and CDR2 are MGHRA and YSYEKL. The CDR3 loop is CASSQQPNLDAYEQYF. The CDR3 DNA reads TGCGCCAGCAGCCAACAACCGAACTTAGACGCCTACGAGCAGTACTTC.

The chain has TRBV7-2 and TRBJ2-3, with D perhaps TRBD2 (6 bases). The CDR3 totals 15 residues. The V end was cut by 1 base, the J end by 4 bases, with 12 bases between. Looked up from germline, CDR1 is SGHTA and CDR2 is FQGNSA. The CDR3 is CASSLVGGTADTQYF. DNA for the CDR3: TGTGCCAGCAGCTTAGTTGGGGGGACGGCAGATACGCAGTATTTT.

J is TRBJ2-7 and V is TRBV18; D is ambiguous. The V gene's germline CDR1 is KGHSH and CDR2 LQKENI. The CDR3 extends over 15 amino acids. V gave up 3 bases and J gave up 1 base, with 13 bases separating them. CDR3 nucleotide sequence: TGTGCCAGCTCACCGTCTGGCGGAATATCCTACGAGCAGTACTTC. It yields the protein CASSPSGGISYEQYF.

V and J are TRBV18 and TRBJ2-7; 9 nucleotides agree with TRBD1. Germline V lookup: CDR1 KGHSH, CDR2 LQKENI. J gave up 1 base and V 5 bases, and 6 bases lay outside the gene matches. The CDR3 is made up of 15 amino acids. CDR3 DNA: TGTGCCAGCTCAAAGGGACAGGGAATGTCCTACGAGCAGTACTTC. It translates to CASSKGQGMSYEQYF.

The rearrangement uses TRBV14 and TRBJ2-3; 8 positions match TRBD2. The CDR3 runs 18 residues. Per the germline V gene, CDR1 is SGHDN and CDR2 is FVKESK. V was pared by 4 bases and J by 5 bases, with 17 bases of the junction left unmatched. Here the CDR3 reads CASSPQWSGRSLRDTQYF. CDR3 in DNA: TGTGCCAGCAGCCCCCAGTGGAGCGGGAGATCCCTCAGAGATACGCAGTATTTT. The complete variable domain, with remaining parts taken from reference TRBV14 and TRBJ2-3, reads EAGVTQFPSHSVIEKGQTVTLRCDPISGHDNLYWYRRVMGKEIKFLLHFVKESKQDESGMPNNRFLAERTGGTYSTLKVQPAELEDSGVYFCASSPQWSGRSLRDTQYFGPGTRLTVL.

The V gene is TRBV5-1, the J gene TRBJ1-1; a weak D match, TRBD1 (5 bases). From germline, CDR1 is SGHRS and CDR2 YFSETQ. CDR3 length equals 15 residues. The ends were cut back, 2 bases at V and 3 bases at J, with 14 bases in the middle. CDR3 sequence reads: CASSFGRGIDTEAFF. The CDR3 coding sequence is TGCGCCAGCAGCTTTGGGCGGGGGATCGACACTGAAGCTTTCTTT.

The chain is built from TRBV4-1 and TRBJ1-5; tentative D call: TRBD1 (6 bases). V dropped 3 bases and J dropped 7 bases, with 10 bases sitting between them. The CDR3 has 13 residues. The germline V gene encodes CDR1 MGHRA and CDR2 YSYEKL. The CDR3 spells CASSQGARQPQHF. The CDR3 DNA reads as TGCGCCAGCAGCCAGGGGGCAAGGCAGCCCCAGCATTTT.

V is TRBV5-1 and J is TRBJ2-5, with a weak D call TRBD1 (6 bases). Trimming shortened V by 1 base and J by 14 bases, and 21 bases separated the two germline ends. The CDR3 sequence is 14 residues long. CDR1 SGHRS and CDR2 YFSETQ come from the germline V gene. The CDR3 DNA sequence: TGCGCCAGCAGCTTGCTACAGGGATCCTACGAGCATTACTTC. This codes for CASSLLQGSYEHYF.